These 24 T cell receptor beta chains share one sample of origin, sequenced in a study of shared clonotypes between healthy human individuals. Some clones are missing from TCRdb's copy, which holds only in-frame ones; the method was immunoSEQ multiplex PCR. The sample carries roughly 2.4 million clones, about 94% recorded once. The sequencing sample was made of naive CD4+ T cells sorted from blood. Subset of the sample: CD45RA+ positively selected. The receptor source for this set is a man younger than 35 in good health.

The V gene is TRBV6-4, the J gene TRBJ2-5; maybe TRBD1 (6 bases). The CDR3 length is 15 residues. The V and J ends lost 4 bases and 5 bases respectively, with 17 bases between them. The germline CDR1 and CDR2 sequences are MRHNA and SNTAGT. CDR3 DNA: TGTGCCAGCAGTGTCAGACAGGATTTCAGGGAGACCCAGTACTTC. Amino acids: CASSVRQDFRETQYF.

V is TRBV7-2 and J is TRBJ1-5; possible D gene TRBD1, 6 bases. Trimming removed 3 bases at V and 0 bases at J, with 12 bases between. The V gene's germline CDR1 is SGHTA and CDR2 FQGNSA. The CDR3 sequence is 16 residues long. The CDR3 nucleotides are TGTGCCAGCAGCTTGAAATGGACAGTTAGCAATCAGCCCCAGCATTTT. Its translation: CASSLKWTVSNQPQHF.

CDR3 amino acids: CASIDEADKLFF. The CDR3 DNA reads TGTGCCAGCATAGACGAGGCAGATAAACTGTTTTTT. The V call is TRBV28, the J call TRBJ1-4; unclear D gene. The CDR3 has 12 residues. The germline gives CDR1 MDHEN, CDR2 SYDVKM. Trimming removed 7 bases from V and 11 bases from J, with 14 bases in between.

In regard to this clone: At the DNA level, this CDR3 is encoded by other sequences in the same sample as well. The chain joins TRBV20-1 to TRBJ1-1; no clear D. The CDR3 contains 11 residues. In germline, CDR1 is DFQATT, CDR2 SNEGSKA (reference sequence). Trimming took 3 bases from V and 2 from J, leaving 4 bases between them. The DNA for the CDR3 is TGCAGTGCTAGCCTTAACACTGAAGCTTTCTTT. Translation gives CSASLNTEAFF.

This chain joins TRBV7-9 and TRBJ2-7; 8 bases line up with TRBD1. This CDR3 region has 15 residues. Germline V lookup: CDR1 SEHNR, CDR2 FQNEAQ (reference sequence). The V and J ends lost 5 bases and 0 bases, in that order; junction bases with no gene match: 6. For the CDR3, the DNA is TGTGCCAGCAGCGCGGACAGGGTAGGCTCCTACGAGCAGTACTTC. Its translation is CASSADRVGSYEQYF.

This clone has just one count. The chain links TRBV5-4 to TRBJ2-7; no reliable D call. Germline V CDR1 and CDR2: SGHNT, YYREEE (reference sequence). This CDR3 spans 13 amino acids. Deletions cut 0 bases from V and 6 bases from J, with 10 bases between. CDR3 amino acids: CASSLDGFTEQYF. CDR3 nucleotide sequence: TGTGCCAGCAGCTTGGATGGGTTTACCGAGCAGTACTTC.

The rearrangement links TRBV27 to TRBJ2-3, with 11 bases identical to TRBD1. Germline loops: CDR1 MNHEY, CDR2 SMNVEV (reference sequence). CDR3 length: 18 amino acids. Germline trimming cut 6 bases from V and 3 bases from J; bases unmatched to any gene: 14. The CDR3 loop reads CASSRLNRGTGGTDTQYF. In nucleotides, the CDR3 is TGTGCCAGCAGCCGATTAAATAGGGGGACAGGGGGGACAGATACGCAGTATTTT.

This chain connects TRBV11-2 to TRBJ2-7, with no clear D. Germline V CDR1 and CDR2: SGHAT, FQNNGV. The CDR3 has 12 amino acids. Between the trimmed V and J ends, which lost 5 bases and 6 bases, there was a span of 11 bases. The CDR3 here is CASSPNPLEQYF. CDR3 in DNA: TGTGCCAGCAGCCCTAATCCTCTCGAGCAGTACTTC.

This clone has just one count. This specimen includes other DNA sequences encoding the same CDR3. The rearrangement joins TRBV2 to TRBJ2-7; D call uncertain. The CDR3 is made up of 11 amino acids. Germline loops: CDR1 SNHLY, CDR2 FYNNEI. Trimming took off 4 bases at V and 2 bases at J, with 3 bases between the two ends. The CDR3 is CASSATYEQYF. CDR3 DNA: TGTGCCAGCAGTGCTACCTACGAGCAGTACTTC.

The CDR3 coding sequence is TGTGCCAGCGGGATCAGAGCGGACAGGATGTTTGGCTACACCTTC. Encoded protein: CASGIRADRMFGYTF. The rearrangement links TRBV2 to TRBJ1-2, with 7 positions matching TRBD1. Trimming cost V 8 bases and J 7 bases; bases outside gene matches: 16. Germline CDR1 reads SNHLY; CDR2 reads FYNNEI. This CDR3 has 15 residues.

The CDR3 loop reads CASSIVSNYGYTF. The CDR3 bases are TGTGCCAGTAGTATTGTCAGTAACTATGGCTACACCTTC. The chain has TRBV19 and TRBJ1-2, with D unresolved. The CDR3 extends over 13 amino acids. Germline CDR1 LNHDA, CDR2 SQIVND (reference sequence). V lost 3 bases to trimming and J lost 1 base, with 6 bases between them. The entire variable domain, with the rest obtained from reference TRBV19 and TRBJ1-2, is as follows: DGGITQSPKYLFRKEGQNVTLSCEQNLNHDAMYWYRQDPGQGLRLIYYSQIVNDFQKGDIAEGYSVSREKKESFPLTVTSAQKNPTAFYLCASSIVSNYGYTFGSGTRLTVV.

The rearrangement links TRBV5-5 to TRBJ1-5; 9 positions agree with TRBD1. The CDR3 runs 15 residues. The V gene end was trimmed by 0 bases and the J gene end by 7 bases; junction bases not matched to a gene: 5. The germline V gene encodes CDR1 SGHKS and CDR2 YYEKEE (reference sequence). DNA for the CDR3: TGTGCCAGCAGCTTGGTCGGGACAGGGACCCAGCCCCAGCATTTT. Amino acids: CASSLVGTGTQPQHF.

This chain joins TRBV6-6 and TRBJ2-1, with D possibly matching TRBD2 (5 bases). The CDR3 sequence is 12 residues long. V lost 8 bases and J lost 4, with 9 bases in between. Per germline, CDR1 MNHNY and CDR2 SVGAGI (reference sequence). The DNA for the CDR3 is TGTGCCAGCGGACTTCTATACAATGAGCAGTTCTTC. Amino acids: CASGLLYNEQFF.

CDR3 DNA sequence: TGTGCCATCAGTGAGTCGAAGGGACAGGGGGCGCCCGAGCAGTACTTC. This codes for CAISESKGQGAPEQYF. This rearrangement joins TRBV10-3 to TRBJ2-7, with 12 bases identical to TRBD1. The CDR3 is 16 amino acids. Looked up from germline, CDR1 is ENHRY and CDR2 is SYGVKD. Germline trimming cut 0 bases from V and 6 bases from J; bases unmatched to any gene: 6.

The V call is TRBV7-2, the J call TRBJ2-2; TRBD2 is a possible D gene (5 bases). Germline CDR1 reads SGHTA; CDR2 reads FQGNSA. The ends were cut back, 2 bases at V and 0 bases at J, with 13 bases in the middle. CDR3 length equals 17 residues. The CDR3 reads CASSLTGRDTNTGELFF. The CDR3 DNA sequence: TGTGCCAGCAGCTTAACTGGACGGGATACGAACACCGGGGAGCTGTTTTTT.

This clone came up once. The identical CDR3 is also encoded by other nucleotide sequences in the sample. The chain links TRBV5-1 to TRBJ1-1; D not resolved. The CDR3 loop spans 15 amino acids. The V gene lost 0 bases and the J gene lost 0 bases, with 9 bases spanning the gap. Germline loops: CDR1 SGHRS, CDR2 YFSETQ. Written as DNA, the CDR3 is TGCGCCAGCAGCTTGGTTGAGGGCATGAACACTGAAGCTTTCTTT. Protein sequence: CASSLVEGMNTEAFF.

J is TRBJ1-3 and V is TRBV9, with D unresolved. Trimming pared 2 bases from V and 0 bases from J, leaving 6 bases between. Per the germline V gene, CDR1 is SGDLS and CDR2 is YYNGEE. This CDR3 spans 14 amino acids. The DNA for the CDR3 is TGTGCCAGCAGCGTTTGGAACTCTGGAAACACCATATATTTT. Encoded protein: CASSVWNSGNTIYF.

V and J are TRBV7-8 and TRBJ2-1; 10 nucleotides match TRBD2. Germline lookup yields CDR1 SGHVS and CDR2 FQNEAQ. This CDR3 has 16 amino acids. V lost 5 bases to trimming and J lost 12 bases; unmatched junction nucleotides: 16. CDR3 residues: CASSESGTSAISRQFF. Written as DNA, the CDR3 is TGTGCCAGCAGCGAGTCCGGGACTAGCGCCATAAGCCGGCAGTTCTTC. The whole variable domain, remainder taken from reference TRBV7-8 and TRBJ2-1, is GAGVSQSPRYKVAKRGQDVALRCDPISGHVSLFWYQQALGQGPEFLTYFQNEAQLDKSGLPSDRFFAERPEGSVSTLKIQRTQQEDSAVYLCASSESGTSAISRQFFGPGTRLTVL.

This rearrangement joins TRBV4-1 to TRBJ2-7; D is tentatively TRBD1 or TRBD2 (5 bases each). Germline lookup yields CDR1 MGHRA and CDR2 YSYEKL. Trimming took 1 base from V and 2 from J, leaving 15 bases between them. This CDR3 region has 16 residues. The DNA of the CDR3 is TGCGCCAGCAGCCAAGTGCTTCGGGGCGGTACCTACGAGCAGTACTTC. This encodes CASSQVLRGGTYEQYF.

DNA of the CDR3: TGTGCCAGCAGCCTCCTCCAAGGTGGCGGCTACACCTTC. It yields the protein CASSLLQGGGYTF. This sequence joins TRBV14 and TRBJ1-2; D not resolved. Germline CDR1 and CDR2: SGHDN and FVKESK. V lost 4 bases, J lost 8 bases, and 14 bases lay in between. This CDR3 is 13 amino acids long.

The chain is built from TRBV6-1 and TRBJ2-5, with 9 bases identical to TRBD1. CDR1 and CDR2 from the germline V gene are MNHNS and SASEGT. Losses at the gene ends were 6 bases for V and 5 bases for J; bases not matched to a gene: 4. There are 13 residues in the CDR3. The CDR3 nucleotides are TGTGCCAGCAGCGGGACAGGGCCGGAGACCCAGTACTTC. Translated, it gives CASSGTGPETQYF.

The chain is built from TRBV10-3 and TRBJ2-1; weak D call: TRBD2 (6 bases). In germline, CDR1 is ENHRY, CDR2 SYGVKD. V shed 6 bases and J shed 0 bases, with 12 bases lying between them. The CDR3 totals 15 residues. The CDR3, as DNA: TGTGCCATCAGGACACCCGGGAGCTCCTACAATGAGCAGTTCTTC. This sequence encodes CAIRTPGSSYNEQFF.

V is TRBV11-2 and J is TRBJ2-7, with a tentative D call TRBD1 (6 bases). The germline V and J ends were trimmed by 4 bases and 1 base, with 17 bases remaining between them. This CDR3 has 16 amino acids. Germline lookup yields CDR1 SGHAT and CDR2 FQNNGV. CDR3 nucleotide sequence: TGTGCCAGCAGCTCCCTAACAGGGAAAAAATCCTACGAGCAGTACTTC. Translation gives CASSSLTGKKSYEQYF.

The J gene is TRBJ2-3, the V gene TRBV25-1; 7 bases map to TRBD1. CDR1 MGHDK and CDR2 SYGVNS come from the germline V gene. The CDR3 length is 15 residues. The V and J ends lost 7 bases and 5 bases, in that order; junction bases with no gene match: 12. CDR3 in amino acids: CASIRDSPGGDTQYF. CDR3 in DNA: TGTGCCAGCATTAGGGACAGCCCCGGCGGAGATACGCAGTATTTT.